This T cell receptor beta chain is from a study of tumor and adjacent non-tumor tissue in lung cancer. Study results and caveats: Patients with more diverse tumor TCRs had worse survival.

Details on this clonotype: What it binds is not known. Its ends do not fully match the called genes, so a read error is possible.

This sample's RNA came from whole unsorted tissue. TCRbeta libraries were built with three rounds of nested PCR, modified from ARM-PCR. TCRdb analysed the multiplex PCR reads with MiXCR anew, one entry per CDR3 protein. This table has roughly 76,000 distinct CDR3 sequences, around 70% appearing once. The sequence came from a woman in her seventies with non-small cell lung cancer. Sequenced sample: lung tumor tissue.

The CDR3 DNA is TGCGACAGCAGCGAATCTGCCTTTGAAGCCATAAACATTCAGTACTTC. It translates to CDSSESAFEAINIQYF. The J gene is TRBJ2-4, the V gene TRBV5-1; D remains unclear. The CDR3 spans 16 residues. From germline, CDR1 is SGHRS and CDR2 YFSETQ.